This TCR beta chain was sequenced for a study of beta chain features in type 1 diabetes. V dropped 1 base and J dropped 6; count of bases not matched to a gene: 7. The CDR3 sequence is 18 residues long. Germline V gene sequence: CDR1 SEHNR, CDR2 FQNEAQ (reference sequence). As every portion of the isolated RNA was reverse transcribed, the sequencing read expressed TCRB transcripts. Produced via immunoSEQ multiplex PCR; TCRdb's table is partial and in-frame only. The sample includes around 360,000 clones, roughly an eighth of them seen just once. Note on this clone: The antigen is unknown.

Findings and limits, study-wide: For Type 1 diabetes patients, all four CD4+ subsets carried TCRB CDR3s that were moderately but significantly shorter.

The material sequenced was naive CD4+ T cells from blood. The J gene is TRBJ2-2, the V gene TRBV7-9; the match to TRBD2 covers 14 bases. The receptor comes from a woman aged 18 to 35 with type 1 diabetes. CDR3 residues: CASSLGLAGGPFAGELFF. The CDR3 DNA reads TGTGCCAGCAGCTTAGGACTAGCGGGAGGGCCTTTTGCCGGGGAGCTGTTTTTT. The whole variable domain, remainder taken from reference TRBV7-9 and TRBJ2-2, is DTGVSQNPRHKITKRGQNVTFRCDPISEHNRLYWYRQTLGQGPEFLTYFQNEAQLEKSRLLSDRFSAERPKGSFSTLEIQRTEQGDSAMYLCASSLGLAGGPFAGELFFGEGSRLTVL.